The T cell receptor beta chain described here comes from a study of tumor-infiltrating lymphocytes in primary liver carcinoma (dated by TCRdb to about 2017). With regard to the full study: Between November 2015 and 2016, five patients in China with histopathologically diagnosed primary liver carcinoma had surgical resection. The five patients, three men and two women aged 30 to 69 years, had hepatocellular carcinoma (four) or combined HCC and intrahepatic cholangiocarcinoma (one). The five patients had tumors of stage T1-T3 N0M0, with maximum diameters ranging from 4.2 to 10 cm. Roughly 3.5 to 7.5 million productive TCRbeta reads were obtained per sample, and no significant difference in read depth was found between tissue types. The study combined TCRbeta repertoire sequencing, expression microarrays and whole-exome sequencing across five regions of each liver tumor, with adjacent normal tissue and blood. A total of about 35 specimens from 5 patients went through TCRbeta repertoire sequencing, namely 25 tumor regions, 5 adjacent noncancerous liver tissues and 5 peripheral blood samples. Repertoires from technical replicates were highly reproducible, with mean shared-clone rates approximately 0.9 and correlation coefficients above 0.95.

TCRbeta-specific cDNA was reverse-transcribed from 500 ng total RNA using a constant-region primer and ProtoScript II reverse transcriptase. Construction of the TCRbeta libraries relied on three nested rounds of multiplex PCR, following a slightly modified ARM-PCR procedure. Each of the first two PCR rounds ran for approximately 10 cycles using multiplex TRBV1-TRBV30 forward primers together with a Cbeta reverse primer. Sample barcodes and Illumina adapters were attached in a final 25-cycle PCR using Deep VentR polymerase. Before sequencing, amplicons of 200-500 bp were gel-purified using a QIAquick gel extraction kit. An Illumina HiSeq 2500 was used to sequence the TCRbeta amplicons with 250-bp paired-end reads. The paper's data handling went like this. Reads were quality-trimmed with Trimmomatic v0.33, and paired reads were merged with FLASH v1.2.11 to recover full CDR3 sequences. V, D and J germline segments were assigned to the rearranged TCRbeta sequences using MiGEC v1.2.1b. VDJtools v1.0.0 computed clonotype statistics and Shannon-Wiener diversity indices. Except for diversity analysis, only each sample's 250 most abundant clonotypes were used in subsequent analyses to reduce sampling bias. In TCRdb, the public reads were trimmed at Q25 with fastp and aligned with MiXCR, with productive beta chains retained. Each entry merges the rows of one CDR3 protein and shows their most common DNA and genes. The V and J calls reflect TCRdb's pipeline rather than the authors' work. Within this sample are about 200,000 distinct CDR3 sequences, with approximately 64% of them counted one time only. 6% to 8.5% of the sample comes from the top ten.

The paper as a whole reports these results and caveats: Only 4 or 5 patients were included in the study, and the authors note that the findings should be validated in a larger study. Only the TCR beta chain was sequenced, which likely underestimates true repertoire diversity because unpaired alpha chains were not captured. Pairs of tumor regions showed greater repertoire overlap (mean around 35%) than tumor-adjacent pairs (roughly 17%) or tumor-blood pairs (roughly 15%), which is consistent with antigen-driven expansion. Because the samples were bulk and unsorted, CD4+ and CD8+ T cell repertoires could not be compared. A significantly larger repertoire fraction was made up by the top 250 clones in tumors than in blood (p = 0.039).

Here V drops 10 bases and J drops 3 bases, and the junction holds 15 bases not matched to any gene. From a lookup of the germline V gene, CDR1 and CDR2 are SGHAT and FQNNGV. The CDR3 goes from the cysteine to the phenylalanine over 16 residues. Just CDR3 DNA is preserved here, 48 bases in frame from base 1. TRIzol reagent was used to extract blood RNA from unsorted whole blood, while the DNeasy Blood & Tissue kit provided the germline DNA. At the time of sampling, the patients had chronic HBV infection and had not received any treatment. Before surgery, approximately 4.3 milliliters of peripheral blood were drawn into K2EDTA tubes. Of note for this clonotype: The antigen it recognizes is unknown. No per-base quality is available; no much larger clone lies one base away.

Recombination connected TRBV11-2 to TRBJ2-3; TRBD2 agrees with 8 junctional bases. Sequencing was done on a sample of peripheral blood. This clonotype originated in a woman between 55 and 75 years old with primary liver carcinoma and hepatitis B virus infection. The nucleotide sequence reads as follows: TGTGCCAACAAGTTGTTCCCAGCGGGAGAGACAGATACGCAGTATTTT. It translates to CANKLFPAGETDTQYF.